This T cell receptor (beta chain) was obtained from a study of blood T cell repertoires in COVID-19. On the study more broadly: Material from acute and convalescent COVID-19 was sourced from the United States, Italy and Spain.

Per germline, CDR1 SGHTA and CDR2 FQGTGA. The CDR3 contains 13 residues. The study counted Cohort 3 donors as recovered given two negative PCRs, clearance, or symptom resolution. Source study methods: Estimates of nucleated cell counts were drawn from the amplification of reference gene primers. Measured with immunoSEQ multiplex PCR; TCRdb has only the in-frame clones, and not every one. For V, J and clone size, that table is used; D and trimming come from the DNA. The sample yields 240,000 or so clones, about 89% seen once. Points on this clone: The junction shows a germline mismatch at one end, possibly a read error.

Specimen: PBMCs or T cells enriched from blood (not recorded which). The TCR originated in a man aged 35 to 55 who had recovered from COVID-19. The chain joins TRBV7-3 to TRBJ2-7, with D uncertain. For the CDR3, the DNA is TGTGCCAGCAGCGTAACCTCTAGTTACGAGCAGTACTTC. Encoded protein: CASSVTSSYEQYF.